This paragraph covers one T cell receptor (beta chain) sequence. Its antigen is unidentified. This specimen comes from a study of CXCR3-negative and CXCR3-positive naive CD8 T cells. In the study overall: Roughly 1.5 +/- 0.3 million TRB reads came from each library, giving roughly 130 million in total. Study outcomes and limitations: Naive cells positive for CXCR3 carried more hydrophobic TRB CDR3s than CXCR3-negative ones. Diversity proved comparably high across both naive subsets and much lower in memory CD8+ cells. Similar levels of surface CD5 were seen between naive subsets; TCR strength was inferred from TRB CDR3 properties.

The authors gated naive CD8+ T cells as CD45RO-CCR7+CD27+CD95-. CDR3 length: 14 residues. Germline CDR1 reads SGHNT; CDR2 reads YYREEE (reference sequence). The authors prepared UMI-labeled TRB cDNA libraries by 5' RACE. TCRdb reprocessed the 5' RACE reads and reports one entry per CDR3 protein, with no DNA. The sample table sets out 140,000 to 150,000 distinct CDR3 sequences. The chain recombines TRBV5-4 with TRBJ2-3; TCRdb outputs TRBD1, but without DNA this stays unchecked. Sequencing input: naive CXCR3+ CD8+ T cells from blood. Subset in this sample: CD45RO-CCR7+CD27+CD95- naive CD8+ T cells expressing CXCR3 (TNR3+). This TCR came from a human donor in good health. Some clones in this sample may be carry-over from other donors' samples. This chain's CDR3 is CASSPNRDTDTQYF.